These 26 T cell receptor beta chains share one sample of origin, sequenced in a study of control samples from healthy donors and cancer patients. Only in-frame clones appear in the TCRdb table, and some are missing; sequencing was by immunoSEQ multiplex PCR. The sample carries approximately 120,000 clones, approximately 87% recorded once. Sequenced input: blood. The origin of the receptors is a man aged 55 to 70 in good health.

The V and J genes are TRBV5-6 and TRBJ2-7; the match to TRBD1 covers 12 bases. Germline CDR1 SGHDT, CDR2 YYEEEE. V shed 4 bases, J shed 9 bases, and the junction held 11 bases outside the gene matches. This CDR3 has 15 residues. CDR3 loop: CASSPPGQGAPRQYF. The CDR3 bases are TGTGCCAGCAGCCCGCCGGGACAGGGGGCGCCCCGGCAGTACTTC.

This clone occurred a few times. The rearrangement links TRBV27 to TRBJ1-2; TRBD1 matches at 12 bases. The CDR3 loop spans 14 amino acids. CDR1 is MNHEY and CDR2 is SMNVEV in the germline V gene (reference sequence). Germline trimming cut 5 bases from V and 4 bases from J; bases unmatched to any gene: 2. The DNA of the CDR3 is TGTGCCAGCAGTCGGGGACAGGGGGCCTATGGCTACACCTTC. Translation gives CASSRGQGAYGYTF.

The chain joins TRBV3-1 (or the pseudogene TRBV3-2) to TRBJ1-4; TRBD1 matches 9 bases. The J segment lost 8 bases and the V segment lost 0 bases, leaving 1 base of the junction unmatched. Germline lookup yields CDR1 LGHDT and CDR2 YNNKEL (reference sequence). This CDR3 spans 14 amino acids. The CDR3 loop reads CASSQDTGGEKLFF. The DNA for the CDR3 is TGTGCCAGCAGCCAAGATACAGGGGGCGAAAAACTGTTTTTT.

This clone was seen just once. The chain combines TRBV7-8 with TRBJ2-1, with 13 positions matching TRBD2. J was trimmed by 8 bases and V by 1 base; bases with no gene match: 2. Per the germline V gene, CDR1 is SGHVS and CDR2 is FQNEAQ. The CDR3 has 15 amino acids. The CDR3 protein is CASSLGGLAGDEQFF. Written as DNA, the CDR3 is TGTGCCAGCAGCTTAGGAGGACTAGCGGGGGATGAGCAGTTCTTC. Supplemented by reference TRBV7-8 and TRBJ2-1, the full variable domain reads GAGVSQSPRYKVAKRGQDVALRCDPISGHVSLFWYQQALGQGPEFLTYFQNEAQLDKSGLPSDRFFAERPEGSVSTLKIQRTQQEDSAVYLCASSLGGLAGDEQFFGPGTRLTVL.

The chain couples TRBV6-2 or TRBV6-3 to TRBJ2-6; unclear D gene. Trimming took off 2 bases at V and 0 bases at J, with 2 bases between the two ends. In germline, CDR1 is MNHEY, CDR2 SVGEGT. This CDR3 spans 14 amino acids. The CDR3 loop is CASSYSSGANVLTF. The CDR3 nucleotides are TGTGCCAGCAGTTACAGCTCTGGGGCCAACGTCCTGACTTTC.

V and J are TRBV7-2 and TRBJ2-1; 9 bases are a match to TRBD1. Germline V gene data show CDR1 as SGHTA and CDR2 as FQGNSA. The CDR3 is 15 residues long. The trim removed 1 base at V and 6 bases at J, leaving 4 bases unmatched. CDR3 in amino acids: CASSLDGTGTNEQFF. The CDR3, as DNA: TGTGCCAGCAGCTTAGACGGGACAGGGACCAATGAGCAGTTCTTC.

The genes are TRBV9 and TRBJ1-2, with D possibly TRBD1 on 6 matching bases. The CDR3 sequence is 11 residues long. V was pared by 3 bases and J by 6 bases, with 6 bases between. Germline values: CDR1 SGDLS, CDR2 YYNGEE. The CDR3: CASSGTDGYTF. The CDR3 nucleotides read TGTGCCAGCAGCGGGACAGATGGCTACACCTTC.

This clone was seen a handful of times. The chain joins TRBV7-9 to TRBJ2-7, with D possibly TRBD1 on 5 matching bases. V was cut by 2 bases and J by 3 bases, with 11 bases left in between. The germline CDR1 and CDR2 sequences are SEHNR and FQNEAQ (reference sequence). The length of the CDR3 is 14 residues. DNA for the CDR3: TGTGCCAGCAGCTTATTAGCAGGGAACTACGAGCAGTACTTC. Amino acids: CASSLLAGNYEQYF.

This sequence joins TRBV12-3 or TRBV12-4 and TRBJ1-1; weak D call: TRBD1 (5 bases). Trimming left V 4 bases short and J 7 bases short, with 10 bases between. The CDR3 covers 12 residues. The CDR3 DNA follows: TGTGCCAGCAGTTCGACAGTCCGTGAAGCTTTCTTT. It is translated as CASSSTVREAFF.

This chain joins TRBV5-5 and TRBJ1-6; 9 positions match TRBD1. This CDR3 has 19 amino acids. Germline CDR1 reads SGHKS; CDR2 reads YYEKEE (reference sequence). The J segment lost 0 bases and the V segment lost 5 bases, leaving 12 bases of the junction unmatched. CDR3 residues: CASSLDRGISSSYNSPLHF. The DNA of the CDR3 is TGTGCCAGCAGTTTAGACAGGGGGATAAGTAGCTCCTATAATTCACCCCTCCACTTT.

J is TRBJ2-2 and V is TRBV6-1; TRBD2 might be the D (5 bases). The CDR3 totals 12 residues. Germline-derived CDR1 and CDR2 are MNHNS and SASEGT. With 10 bases removed from V and 6 bases from J, the gap between germline ends came to 12 bases. The CDR3 here is CATEWGAGELFF. In DNA form, the CDR3 reads TGTGCCACCGAATGGGGAGCCGGGGAGCTGTTTTTT.

V gene TRBV7-8 combines with J gene TRBJ1-4; D gene ambiguous. The CDR3 covers 14 residues. Between the trimmed V and J ends, which lost 3 bases and 10 bases, there was a span of 15 bases. From germline, CDR1 is SGHVS and CDR2 FQNEAQ. The CDR3 DNA follows: TGTGCCAGCAGCTTGGCCCAAGGAGTCGGAAAACTGTTTTTT. As protein: CASSLAQGVGKLFF.

The rearrangement uses TRBV27 and TRBJ2-1; 14 positions match TRBD2. In germline, CDR1 is MNHEY, CDR2 SMNVEV (reference sequence). The V and J ends lost 5 bases and 6 bases, in that order; junction bases with no gene match: 3. The CDR3 runs to 15 residues. The CDR3 coding sequence is TGTGCCAGCAGTACCGGACTAGCGGGGGGCAATGAGCAGTTCTTC. It specifies CASSTGLAGGNEQFF.

The chain has TRBV2 and TRBJ2-7, with 8 bases that match TRBD1. The CDR3 length is 15 residues. Germline lookup yields CDR1 SNHLY and CDR2 FYNNEI. V dropped 7 bases and J dropped 2; count of bases not matched to a gene: 10. The DNA for the CDR3 is TGTGCCAGCAAGGACGGACAGGGAATAACCTACGAGCAGTACTTC. The encoded protein is CASKDGQGITYEQYF.

The CDR3 DNA reads TGTGCCTGGAGTGTGGTCACAGGGGTGAAGAGTGGCTACACCTTC. This codes for CAWSVVTGVKSGYTF. The chain joins TRBV30 to TRBJ1-2; 7 bases line up with TRBD1. Germline V gene sequence: CDR1 GTSNPN, CDR2 SVGIG (reference sequence). This CDR3 has 15 residues. V was pared by 0 bases and J by 7 bases, with 11 bases of the junction left unmatched.

This chain uses TRBV7-3 with TRBJ2-5, with TRBD1 matching over 8 bases. The trim removed 2 bases at V and 4 bases at J, leaving 6 bases unmatched. The CDR3 length is 15 residues. The germline gives CDR1 SGHTA, CDR2 FQGTGA. CDR3 DNA sequence: TGTGCCAGCAGCTTATCGTCAGGGGGCACAGAGACCCAGTACTTC. Amino acids: CASSLSSGGTETQYF.

The J gene is TRBJ2-3, the V gene TRBV10-3, with D uncertain. V was clipped by 2 bases and J by 2 bases, with 11 bases between them. Germline assignment: CDR1 ENHRY and CDR2 SYGVKD. The CDR3 is 15 amino acids. The CDR3: CAISEPTSNTDTQYF. The CDR3 DNA reads TGTGCCATCAGTGAGCCTACATCAAACACAGATACGCAGTATTTT.

The J gene is TRBJ2-1, the V gene TRBV7-2, with D perhaps being TRBD1 or TRBD2 (5 bases each). The CDR3 contains 15 residues. V was cut by 1 base and J by 13 bases, with 20 bases left in between. The germline V gene encodes CDR1 SGHTA and CDR2 FQGNSA. The CDR3 region has the DNA TGTGCCAGCAGCTTAGTGGGGTATGGGGACCCAGACCAGTTCTTC. It translates to CASSLVGYGDPDQFF.

CDR3 DNA sequence: TGTGCCAGTAGTCCAAGGGGGACAGTCTACTCTGGAAACACCATATATTTT. Translation gives CASSPRGTVYSGNTIYF. The chain combines TRBV19 with TRBJ1-3; 7 bases are shared with TRBD1. The germline V gene encodes CDR1 LNHDA and CDR2 SQIVND (reference sequence). The CDR3 extends over 17 amino acids. The ends lost 5 bases at V and 0 bases at J; junction bases unmatched: 10.

The chain combines TRBV5-1 with TRBJ2-5; D not resolved. There are 14 residues in the CDR3. V gave up 7 bases and J gave up 2 bases, with 15 bases separating them. Germline assignment: CDR1 SGHRS and CDR2 YFSETQ. The CDR3 DNA reads TGCGCCAGCTCCCATCCAGGCCCACAAGAGACCCAGTACTTC. Amino acid sequence: CASSHPGPQETQYF.

The chain combines TRBV28 with TRBJ1-2; tentatively, D is TRBD1 (5 bases). Germline CDR1 is MDHEN and CDR2 is SYDVKM. CDR3 length: 15 residues. V was trimmed by 2 bases and J by 1 base, leaving 11 bases between them. The CDR3 DNA sequence: TGTGCCAGCAGTTTAGTAGGGGCCAGTAACTATGGCTACACCTTC. It yields the protein CASSLVGASNYGYTF.

The chain carries TRBV7-2 and TRBJ2-5; 12 positions agree with TRBD1. CDR3 length: 15 amino acids. J was trimmed by 9 bases and V by 4 bases; bases with no gene match: 9. Germline values: CDR1 SGHTA, CDR2 FQGNSA. CDR3 sequence (DNA): TGTGCCAGCAGCTCTTGGGGACAGGGGGCATCAGCCCAGTACTTC. It translates to CASSSWGQGASAQYF. Using reference TRBV7-2 and TRBJ2-5 for the parts outside the CDR3, the full variable domain is GAGVSQSPSNKVTEKGKDVELRCDPISGHTALYWYRQSLGQGLEFLIYFQGNSAPDKSGLPSDRFSAERTGGSVSTLTIQRTQQEDSAVYLCASSSWGQGASAQYFGPGTRLLVL.

The chain joins TRBV28 to TRBJ1-3; D ambiguous. Germline lookup yields CDR1 MDHEN and CDR2 SYDVKM. This CDR3 comprises 16 residues. V was cut by 2 bases and J by 2 bases, with 13 bases left in between. The DNA for the CDR3 is TGTGCCAGCAGTTTACCCCACCGGGTACCTGGAAACACCATATATTTT. It specifies CASSLPHRVPGNTIYF. Variable domain in full (rest from reference TRBV28 and TRBJ1-3): DVKVTQSSRYLVKRTGEKVFLECVQDMDHENMFWYRQDPGLGLRLIYFSYDVKMKEKGDIPEGYSVSREKKERFSLILESASTNQTSMYLCASSLPHRVPGNTIYFGEGSWLTVV.

The rearrangement uses TRBV10-1 and TRBJ2-1, with 9 bases fitting TRBD2. CDR1 is WNHNN and CDR2 is SYGVQD in the germline V gene (reference sequence). This CDR3 region has 15 residues. V gave up 4 bases and J gave up 1 base; unmatched junction bases: 2. CDR3 bases: TGCGCCAGCAGTGCGAGCGGGGGGTCCTACAATGAGCAGTTCTTC. Translated, it gives CASSASGGSYNEQFF.

In DNA, the CDR3 is TGTGCCACCCAGTTTCGGGGGAGGGGCGGCACTGAAGCTTTCTTT. It codes for CATQFRGRGGTEAFF. The rearrangement links TRBV28 to TRBJ1-1, with a possible D match to TRBD1 (5 bases). This CDR3 has 15 residues. Germline V gives CDR1 MDHEN, CDR2 SYDVKM. Trimming left V 10 bases short and J 4 bases short, with 22 bases between.

The chain recombines TRBV6-1 with TRBJ1-4; D gene ambiguous. Germline-derived CDR1 and CDR2 are MNHNS and SASEGT. Trimming took off 2 bases at V and 4 bases at J, with 11 bases between the two ends. CDR3 length: 15 residues. The CDR3 DNA is TGTGCCAGCAGTGAAAATTTGCTCCTTAATGAAAAACTGTTTTTT. This sequence encodes CASSENLLLNEKLFF.